The clone carrying this T cell receptor beta chain has more than one count but fewer than ten. Its antigen is currently unknown. Sequenced by immunoSEQ multiplex PCR; TCRdb stores in-frame clones only, minus some. The table records about 100,000 clones, less than 95% of them present only once. The entry originates in a study of siplizumab effects on memory and regulatory T cells. Study-wide results and limits: Relative to controls at less than 35%, mappable alloreactive CD4+ clones exhibited a mean Treg-derived proportion of around 65% with siplizumab.

Sequencing was done on a sample of non-Treg CD4+ T cells sorted from blood. The receptor was isolated from a human donor in good health.

The CDR3 loop is CASSFNLVNAEAFF. The CDR3 coding sequence is TGCGCCAGCAGCTTTAACCTGGTTAACGCTGAAGCTTTCTTT. This rearrangement joins TRBV5-1 to TRBJ1-1, with D unresolved. This CDR3 is built from 14 residues. The germline V gene encodes CDR1 SGHRS and CDR2 YFSETQ. The V end was cut by 2 bases, the J end by 6 bases, with 14 bases between.